This T cell receptor (beta chain) is from a study of blood T cell repertoires in COVID-19. Study at large: Material from acute and convalescent COVID-19 was sourced from the United States, Italy and Spain. PBMCs, B-cell-depleted T cells, or T cells provided the cDNA or gDNA that made up the material.

Trimming took off 1 base at V and 8 bases at J, with 9 bases between the two ends. The CDR3 has 14 amino acids. The germline gives CDR1 SGHAT, CDR2 FQNNGV. Per the original methods: Using reference gene primer amplification, nucleated cell counts were estimated. Profiled with immunoSEQ multiplex PCR; TCRdb holds only in-frame clones, not every one. That table furnishes V, J and clone size, whereas the DNA furnished D and trimming. Of 310,000 or so clones in the sample, over 70% were seen once. The V and J genes are TRBV11-2 and TRBJ1-6, with no clear D. The TCR was taken from a woman in her forties or fifties with acute or convalescent COVID-19. Specimen: peripheral blood. The CDR3 sequence is CASSLGADDSPLHF. CDR3 bases: TGTGCCAGCAGCTTAGGGGCCGACGATTCACCCCTCCACTTT.